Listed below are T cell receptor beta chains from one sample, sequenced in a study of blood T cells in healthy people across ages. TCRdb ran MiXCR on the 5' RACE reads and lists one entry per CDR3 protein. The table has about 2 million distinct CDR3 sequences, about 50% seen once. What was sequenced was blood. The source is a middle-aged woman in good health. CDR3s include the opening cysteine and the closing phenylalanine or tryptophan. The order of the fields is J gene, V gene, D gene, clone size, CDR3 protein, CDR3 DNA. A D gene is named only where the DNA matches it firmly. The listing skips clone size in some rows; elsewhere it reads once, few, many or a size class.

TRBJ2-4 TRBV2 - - CARRDGLAKNIQYF TGTGCCAGACGGGACGGCCTAGCCAAAAACATTCAGTACTTC
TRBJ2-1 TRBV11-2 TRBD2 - CASSPRLAGTYNEQFF TGTGCCAGCAGCCCTAGACTAGCGGGGACGTACAATGAGCAGTTCTTC
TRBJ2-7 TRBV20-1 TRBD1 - CSANRDRSYNEQYF TGCAGTGCAAACCGGGACAGGTCCTACAATGAGCAGTACTTC
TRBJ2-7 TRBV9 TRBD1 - CASSDQGTGGLYEQYF TGTGCCAGCAGCGACCAAGGGACAGGGGGCCTATACGAGCAGTACTTC
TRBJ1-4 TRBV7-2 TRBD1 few CASSFGQGGTEKLFF TGTGCCAGCAGCTTCGGACAGGGTGGAACAGAAAAACTGTTTTTT
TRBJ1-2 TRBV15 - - CATSREMSYGYTF TGTGCCACCAGCAGAGAGATGAGCTATGGCTACACCTTC
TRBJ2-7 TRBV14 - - CASSQGVRRGLEQYF TGTGCCAGCAGCCAAGGGGTGCGGCGGGGCCTCGAGCAGTACTTC
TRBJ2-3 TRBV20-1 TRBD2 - CSASPLAGGLADTQYF TGCAGTGCTAGTCCCCTAGCGGGGGGGCTGGCAGATACGCAGTATTTT
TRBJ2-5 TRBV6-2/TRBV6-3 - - CASSYEGPPGTQYF TGTGCCAGCAGTTACGAGGGACCGCCCGGGACCCAGTACTTC
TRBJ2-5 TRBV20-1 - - CSAEEWYQETQYF TGCAGTGCCGAAGAATGGTACCAAGAGACCCAGTACTTC
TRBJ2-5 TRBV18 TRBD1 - CASSPSGTGARETQYF TGTGCCAGCTCACCCTCCGGGACAGGTGCCCGGGAGACCCAGTACTTC
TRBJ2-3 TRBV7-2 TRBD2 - CASSLGLGTRGSTDTQYF TGTGCCAGCAGCTTAGGATTGGGGACTAGAGGTAGCACAGATACGCAGTATTTT
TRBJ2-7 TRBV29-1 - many CSVVQGPYYEQYF TGCAGCGTTGTGCAGGGGCCCTACTACGAGCAGTACTTC
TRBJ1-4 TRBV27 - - CASSLTLTGEKLFF TGTGCCAGCAGTTTAACGCTGACTGGGGAAAAACTGTTTTTT
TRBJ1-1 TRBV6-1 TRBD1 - CASRGQGGTEAFF TGTGCCAGCAGGGGACAGGGTGGAACTGAAGCTTTCTTT
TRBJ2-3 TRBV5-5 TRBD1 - CASSFRRQGNTDTQYF TGTGCCAGCAGCTTCCGCCGACAGGGGAACACAGATACGCAGTATTTT
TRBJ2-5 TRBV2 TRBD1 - CASRDRYQETQYF TGTGCCAGCAGGGACAGGTACCAAGAGACCCAGTACTTC
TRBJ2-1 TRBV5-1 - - CASSSMTGSNEQFF TGCGCCAGTAGCTCGATGACGGGGAGCAATGAGCAGTTCTTC
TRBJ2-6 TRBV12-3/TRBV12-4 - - CASTQELSGANVLTF TGTGCCAGCACACAGGAACTCTCTGGGGCCAACGTCCTGACTTTC
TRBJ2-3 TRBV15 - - CATARPGRTDTQYF TGTGCCACCGCCCGACCAGGCCGCACAGATACGCAGTATTTT
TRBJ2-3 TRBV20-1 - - CSATGSPRDTDTQYF TGCAGTGCTACAGGTTCACCTAGAGACACAGATACGCAGTATTTT
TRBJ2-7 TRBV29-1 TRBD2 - CSVEGQAGLAGDLAFYNEQYF TGCAGCGTTGAAGGCCAAGCCGGACTAGCGGGAGACTTGGCCTTCTACAATGAGCAGTACTTC
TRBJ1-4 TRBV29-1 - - CSVEDHEKLFF TGCAGCGTTGAAGATCATGAAAAACTGTTTTTT